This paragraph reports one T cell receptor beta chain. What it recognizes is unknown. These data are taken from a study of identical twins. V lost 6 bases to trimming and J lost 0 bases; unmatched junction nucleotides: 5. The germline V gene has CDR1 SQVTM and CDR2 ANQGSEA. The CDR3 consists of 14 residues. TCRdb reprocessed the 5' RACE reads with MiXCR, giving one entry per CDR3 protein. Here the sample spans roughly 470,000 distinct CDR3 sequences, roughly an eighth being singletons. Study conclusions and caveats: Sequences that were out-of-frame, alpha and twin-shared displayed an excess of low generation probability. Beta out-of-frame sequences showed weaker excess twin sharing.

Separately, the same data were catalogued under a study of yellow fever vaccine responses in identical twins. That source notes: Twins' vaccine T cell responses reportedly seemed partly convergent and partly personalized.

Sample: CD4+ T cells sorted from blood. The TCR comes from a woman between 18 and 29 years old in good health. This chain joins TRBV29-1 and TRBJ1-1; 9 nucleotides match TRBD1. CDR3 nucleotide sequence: TGCAGCGTAACAGGGGGCGGTCTGAACACTGAAGCTTTCTTT. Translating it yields CSVTGGGLNTEAFF.